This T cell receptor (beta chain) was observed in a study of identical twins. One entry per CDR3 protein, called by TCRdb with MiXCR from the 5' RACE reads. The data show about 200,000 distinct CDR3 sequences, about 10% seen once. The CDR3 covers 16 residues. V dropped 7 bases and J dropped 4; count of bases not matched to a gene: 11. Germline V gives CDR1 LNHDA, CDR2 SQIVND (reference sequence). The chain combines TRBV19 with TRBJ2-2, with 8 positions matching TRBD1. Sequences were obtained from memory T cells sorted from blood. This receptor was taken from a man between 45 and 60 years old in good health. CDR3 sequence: CASTRTGSPSTGELFF. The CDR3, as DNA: TGTGCCAGTACCCGGACAGGGAGCCCCAGCACCGGGGAGCTGTTTTTT.